This paragraph covers one TCR beta chain sequence. This sample was taken from a study of blood T cell repertoires in COVID-19. Profiled with immunoSEQ multiplex PCR; TCRdb holds only in-frame clones, not every one. The sample has fewer than 250,000 clones, about 83% seen once. V shed 1 base, J shed 8 bases, and the junction held 7 bases outside the gene matches. There are 14 residues in the CDR3. The germline gives CDR1 LNHDA, CDR2 SQIVND (reference sequence). This clonotype was sampled from a human donor in a cohort sampled during active COVID-19. The rearrangement links TRBV19 to TRBJ1-2; 7 bases align to TRBD1. The sample was peripheral blood. CDR3 residues: CASSIVRGRDGYTF. In nucleotides, the CDR3 is TGTGCCAGTAGTATAGTAAGGGGGCGAGACGGCTACACCTTC.